The present entry profiles one T cell receptor (beta chain) with its context. The sample originates from a study of blood T cell repertoires in COVID-19. Method: immunoSEQ multiplex PCR; TCRdb's copy keeps in-frame clones and lacks some. The sample holds under 300,000 clones, 85% to 90% seen once. This TCR came from a woman in her 30s with COVID-19, enrolled during active disease. Sequencing was done on a sample of peripheral blood.

Here the CDR3 reads CASSYAAGAYEQYF. CDR3 in DNA: TGTGCCAGCAGTTACGCTGCAGGCGCCTACGAGCAGTACTTC. This rearrangement joins TRBV6-5 to TRBJ2-7; unclear D gene. Deletions cut 2 bases from V and 2 bases from J, with 10 bases between. The CDR3 totals 14 residues. Germline values: CDR1 MNHEY, CDR2 SVGAGI.